The 19 T cell receptor beta chains in this list originate from one sample, sequenced in a study of shared clonotypes between healthy human individuals. Sequencing used immunoSEQ multiplex PCR; TCRdb keeps in-frame clones, though not all of them. The data show fewer than 1.6 million clones, around 98.5% seen once. Sequenced: naive CD4+ T cells sorted from blood. Indicated subset: CD45RA+ positively selected. The receptors come from a man aged 30 to 45 in good health.

V gene TRBV28 combines with J gene TRBJ2-5; the D is unclear. Trimming removed 7 bases from V and 4 bases from J, with 10 bases in between. Germline values: CDR1 MDHEN, CDR2 SYDVKM. CDR3 length: 12 amino acids. CDR3: CASTASRETQYF. The CDR3, as DNA: TGTGCCAGCACGGCTAGTAGAGAGACCCAGTACTTC.

The chain recombines TRBV2 with TRBJ2-7; 8 bases fit TRBD2. Germline values: CDR1 SNHLY, CDR2 FYNNEI. The CDR3 runs to 15 residues. V lost 3 bases and J lost 7; bases outside the gene matches: 11. CDR3 nucleotides: TGTGCCAGCAGTGAGGGGACTAGTGGCTTGGGGGAGCAGTACTTC. Translating it yields CASSEGTSGLGEQYF.

The chain combines TRBV5-1 with TRBJ2-7, with D possibly matching TRBD2 (6 bases). The CDR3 is made up of 14 amino acids. Germline V gene sequence: CDR1 SGHRS, CDR2 YFSETQ. V dropped 2 bases and J dropped 3 bases, with 12 bases sitting between them. CDR3 loop: CASSFMGGIYEQYF. Here the CDR3 DNA reads TGCGCCAGCAGCTTTATGGGGGGTATCTACGAGCAGTACTTC. Variable domain in full (rest from reference TRBV5-1 and TRBJ2-7): KAGVTQTPRYLIKTRGQQVTLSCSPISGHRSVSWYQQTPGQGLQFLFEYFSETQRNKGNFPGRFSGRQFSNSRSEMNVSTLELGDSALYLCASSFMGGIYEQYFGPGTRLTVT.

The chain recombines TRBV5-1 with TRBJ2-2; possibly TRBD1 for D (5 bases). V was pared by 2 bases and J by 3 bases, with 20 bases between. Germline loops: CDR1 SGHRS, CDR2 YFSETQ. The CDR3 sequence is 18 residues long. CDR3 region: CASSFGLGWGLDTGELFF. The CDR3 DNA reads TGCGCCAGCAGCTTTGGGTTAGGTTGGGGCCTGGACACCGGGGAGCTGTTTTTT.

The rearrangement uses TRBV11-2 and TRBJ2-5, with TRBD2 identical over 7 bases. Germline assignment: CDR1 SGHAT and CDR2 FQNNGV. V was pared by 2 bases and J by 2 bases, with 8 bases of the junction left unmatched. The CDR3 spans 16 residues. This CDR3 is CASSLPFPSGQETQYF. As DNA, the CDR3 is TGTGCCAGCAGCTTACCCTTCCCTAGCGGACAAGAGACCCAGTACTTC.

The V and J genes are TRBV18 and TRBJ2-7, with D perhaps assigned TRBD1 or TRBD2 (5 bases each). This CDR3 is 14 amino acids long. V was shortened by 1 base and J by 3 bases, with 10 bases between the two germline ends. From germline, CDR1 is KGHSH and CDR2 LQKENI. The CDR3 loop reads CASSPQTDYYEQYF. The CDR3 DNA sequence: TGTGCCAGCTCACCACAGACAGACTACTACGAGCAGTACTTC.

This chain links TRBV29-1 with TRBJ1-1; D is ambiguous. The germline gives CDR1 SQVTM, CDR2 ANQGSEA. The CDR3 spans 11 residues. The CDR3 DNA sequence: TGCAGTGGACGGCGACACACTGAAGCTTTCTTT. Amino acid sequence: CSGRRHTEAFF. The entire variable domain, with the rest obtained from reference TRBV29-1 and TRBJ1-1, is as follows: SAVISQKPSRDICQRGTSLTIQCQVDSQVTMMFWYRQQPGQSLTLIATANQGSEATYESGFVIDKFPISRPNLTFSTLTVSNMSPEDSSIYLCSGRRHTEAFFGQGTRLTVV.

The V gene is TRBV7-8, the J gene TRBJ2-7; D may match TRBD1 or TRBD2 (5 bases each). The germline gives CDR1 SGHVS, CDR2 FQNEAQ. This CDR3 has 15 amino acids. Trimming removed 3 bases at V and 1 base at J, with 13 bases between. The CDR3 region is CASSLTPGPSYEQYF. The CDR3 coding sequence is TGTGCCAGCAGCTTGACTCCGGGGCCGTCCTACGAGCAGTACTTC.

Details on this clone: Distinct nucleotide sequences in the sample also encode this CDR3. The gene calls are TRBV18 and TRBJ2-7, with 8 bases lining up with TRBD1. Germline CDR1 and CDR2: KGHSH and LQKENI. V lost 1 base to trimming and J lost 2 bases; unmatched junction nucleotides: 1. This CDR3 is 14 amino acids long. Written as DNA, the CDR3 is TGTGCCAGCTCACCACGACAGGGGACCTACGAGCAGTACTTC. It encodes CASSPRQGTYEQYF.

The chain employs TRBV27 and TRBJ2-5, with TRBD1 matching over 8 bases. Looked up from germline, CDR1 is MNHEY and CDR2 is SMNVEV (reference sequence). This CDR3 contains 17 residues. The V gene end was trimmed by 3 bases and the J gene end by 1 base; junction bases not matched to a gene: 10. The CDR3 is CASSFTNRGSGQETQYF. Here the CDR3 DNA reads TGTGCCAGCAGTTTCACGAACAGGGGGTCAGGCCAAGAGACCCAGTACTTC.

The chain carries TRBV7-2 and TRBJ2-1; a weak D match, TRBD2 (5 bases). The CDR3 is 17 amino acids. V shed 0 bases and J shed 4 bases, with 16 bases lying between them. CDR1 is SGHTA, CDR2 FQGNSA, per germline. The CDR3 bases are TGTGCCAGCAGCTTAGCGCCACCCCTGGGAGTTTACAATGAGCAGTTCTTC. It specifies CASSLAPPLGVYNEQFF. Drawing the rest from reference TRBV7-2 and TRBJ2-1, the complete variable domain is GAGVSQSPSNKVTEKGKDVELRCDPISGHTALYWYRQSLGQGLEFLIYFQGNSAPDKSGLPSDRFSAERTGGSVSTLTIQRTQQEDSAVYLCASSLAPPLGVYNEQFFGPGTRLTVL.

As for this clone: Other nucleotide sequences in the sample specify the same CDR3. This chain uses TRBV5-1 with TRBJ1-1; TRBD1 matches at 10 bases. CDR1 and CDR2 from the germline V gene are SGHRS and YFSETQ. This CDR3 comprises 14 residues. The junction had 2 bases not matched to a gene; V was cut back by 5 bases and J by 1 base. CDR3 region: CASSRQGANTEAFF. In nucleotides, the CDR3 is TGCGCCAGCAGTAGACAGGGGGCGAACACTGAAGCTTTCTTT.

The chain recombines TRBV7-9 with TRBJ1-4, with 9 positions matching TRBD1. In germline, CDR1 is SEHNR, CDR2 FQNEAQ (reference sequence). V lost 5 bases to trimming and J lost 4 bases; unmatched junction nucleotides: 5. The length of the CDR3 is 15 residues. In nucleotides, the CDR3 is TGTGCCAGCAGCCGACAGGGGGGAAATAATGAAAAACTGTTTTTT. This codes for CASSRQGGNNEKLFF.

This rearrangement joins TRBV2 to TRBJ1-1; D remains unclear. Germline V gives CDR1 SNHLY, CDR2 FYNNEI. The CDR3 has 16 residues. Trimming removed 5 bases from V and 2 bases from J, with 18 bases in between. In DNA form, the CDR3 reads TGTGCCAGCAGTTCCCCTCGGACGAGGGTTAACACTGAAGCTTTCTTT. Its protein product is CASSSPRTRVNTEAFF.

The gene calls are TRBV7-2 and TRBJ2-1; TRBD2 agrees at 13 bases. Germline CDR1 is SGHTA and CDR2 is FQGNSA. CDR3 length: 16 residues. Trimming at V came to 5 bases and at J to 7 bases, leaving 8 bases not matched to a gene. For the CDR3, the DNA is TGTGCCAGCAGCCAGCAAGGGACTAGCGGGACGAATGAGCAGTTCTTC. Its translation: CASSQQGTSGTNEQFF.

The V call is TRBV7-8, the J call TRBJ1-2, with D perhaps matching TRBD1 (5 bases). V shed 5 bases and J shed 2 bases, with 12 bases lying between them. Germline V gene data show CDR1 as SGHVS and CDR2 as FQNEAQ. The CDR3 is 14 residues long. The CDR3 sequence is CASSHPDRNYGYTF. As DNA, the CDR3 is TGTGCCAGCAGCCATCCAGACAGAAACTATGGCTACACCTTC.

To note about this clone: Other DNA sequences in this sample translate to the same CDR3. The chain links TRBV7-2 to TRBJ2-7; D is possibly TRBD1 (6 bases). The germline V and J ends were trimmed by 4 bases and 0 bases, with 10 bases remaining between them. CDR1 is SGHTA and CDR2 is FQGNSA in the germline V gene. The CDR3 runs to 14 residues. The CDR3 is CASSSTGTSYEQYF. CDR3 coding DNA: TGTGCCAGCAGCTCGACAGGAACCTCCTACGAGCAGTACTTC.

This clone has a single count. The V and J genes are TRBV5-1 and TRBJ2-1; TRBD2 matches at 11 bases. V gave up 5 bases and J gave up 5 bases; unmatched junction bases: 6. This CDR3 spans 15 amino acids. The germline gives CDR1 SGHRS, CDR2 YFSETQ. The CDR3 is CASSPVAGGNNEQFF. Written as DNA, the CDR3 is TGCGCCAGCAGTCCGGTAGCGGGAGGGAACAATGAGCAGTTCTTC.

This clone has just one count. This rearrangement joins TRBV6-1 to TRBJ2-2, with D possibly TRBD2 on 6 matching bases. Germline lookup yields CDR1 MNHNS and CDR2 SASEGT. The CDR3 is 15 amino acids. Trimming took 7 bases from V and 6 from J, leaving 18 bases between them. CDR3 loop: CASTARDSTSGELFF. CDR3 DNA sequence: TGTGCCAGCACCGCCCGGGACTCCACCTCCGGGGAGCTGTTTTTT.